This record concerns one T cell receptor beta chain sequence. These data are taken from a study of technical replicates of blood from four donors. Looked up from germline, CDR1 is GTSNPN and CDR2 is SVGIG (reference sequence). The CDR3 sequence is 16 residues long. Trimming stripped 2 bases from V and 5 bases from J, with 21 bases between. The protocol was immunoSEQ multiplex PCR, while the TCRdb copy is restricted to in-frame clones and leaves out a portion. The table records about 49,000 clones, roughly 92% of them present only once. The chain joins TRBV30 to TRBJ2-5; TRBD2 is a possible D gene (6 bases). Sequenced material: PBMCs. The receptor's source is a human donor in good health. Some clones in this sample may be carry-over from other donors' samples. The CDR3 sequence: CAWSPLAPRLWETQYF. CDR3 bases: TGTGCCTGGAGTCCGCTAGCGCCCCGTCTGTGGGAGACCCAGTACTTC.